The 30 T cell receptor beta chains in this list originate from one sample, sequenced in a study of blood T cell repertoires in COVID-19. TCRdb's copy holds only in-frame clones and misses some; the assay was immunoSEQ multiplex PCR. The table includes 150,000 to 200,000 clones, about 88% detected once. Sequenced material: peripheral blood. Receptor source: a man aged 18 to 30 with acute or convalescent COVID-19.

The rearrangement joins TRBV24-1 to TRBJ2-7; D is possibly TRBD2 (5 bases). This CDR3 has 13 residues. V shed 4 bases and J shed 5 bases, with 11 bases lying between them. Germline V gene lookup returns CDR1 KGHDR and CDR2 SFDVKD. This CDR3 is CATSDAREHEQYV. The CDR3 DNA follows: TGTGCCACCAGTGACGCTAGGGAGCACGAGCAGTACGTC.

This clone was seen a single time. This chain uses TRBV6-5 with TRBJ2-7; 7 nucleotides match TRBD2. The V segment lost 4 bases and the J segment 2 bases; nucleotides outside the gene matches: 5. The CDR3 sequence is 14 residues long. Germline CDR1 MNHEY, CDR2 SVGAGI. Here the CDR3 reads CASSSQGLTYEQYF. The CDR3 region has the DNA TGTGCCAGCAGTTCCCAGGGACTAACCTACGAGCAGTACTTC.

V and J are TRBV6-4 and TRBJ2-1, with D unclear. Germline lookup yields CDR1 MRHNA and CDR2 SNTAGT. The CDR3 consists of 15 residues. V was shortened by 0 bases and J by 4 bases, with 10 bases between the two germline ends. The CDR3, as DNA: TGTGCCAGCAGTGACTCGGAAGACACATACAATGAGCAGTTCTTC. This gives the protein CASSDSEDTYNEQFF.

In DNA, the CDR3 is TGCGCCAGCAGCTCCTTATCAGGGGGAGCCAAAAACATTCAGTACTTC. Translating it yields CASSSLSGGAKNIQYF. The chain joins TRBV4-1 to TRBJ2-4, with TRBD1 matching over 7 bases. J lost 0 bases, V lost 5 bases, and 7 bases had no gene match. Germline loops: CDR1 MGHRA, CDR2 YSYEKL. The CDR3 covers 16 residues.

The V and J genes are TRBV5-4 and TRBJ2-3; 12 bases are a match to TRBD2. Germline V CDR1 and CDR2: SGHNT, YYREEE (reference sequence). V was clipped by 4 bases and J by 6 bases; unmatched bases: 6. The CDR3 extends over 15 amino acids. Written as DNA, the CDR3 is TGTGCCAGCAGCGCACCTAGCGGGGGGGCGGATACGCAGTATTTT. It translates to CASSAPSGGADTQYF.

The rearrangement joins TRBV6-4 to TRBJ1-4, with 7 bases identical to TRBD1. The CDR3 contains 18 residues. Trimming took 6 bases from V and 0 from J; bases not matched to a gene: 13. Germline loops: CDR1 MRHNA, CDR2 SNTAGT. The DNA for the CDR3 is TGTGCCAGCAGATCCTCCGGGACAGAAAAGGCAACTAATGAAAAACTGTTTTTT. Translated, it gives CASRSSGTEKATNEKLFF.

Here the CDR3 reads CASSLGLAGTGELFF. CDR3 sequence (DNA): TGCGCCAGCAGCCTGGGACTAGCGGGGACCGGGGAGCTGTTTTTT. The rearrangement uses TRBV5-1 and TRBJ2-2, with TRBD2 matching over 13 bases. Germline V gene sequence: CDR1 SGHRS, CDR2 YFSETQ. CDR3 size: 15 residues. V shed 4 bases and J 5 bases; nucleotides not matched to a gene: 2.

This chain joins TRBV20-1 and TRBJ1-2; D unresolved. Trimming stripped 0 bases from V and 4 bases from J, with 3 bases between. Germline V gives CDR1 DFQATT, CDR2 SNEGSKA (reference sequence). There are 11 residues in the CDR3. The DNA for the CDR3 is TGCAGTGCTAGAGATCGCTATGGCTACACCTTC. Translation: CSARDRYGYTF.

The gene calls are TRBV6-1 and TRBJ1-1; D is perhaps TRBD1 (5 bases). From germline, CDR1 is MNHNS and CDR2 SASEGT. The CDR3 length is 13 residues. With 3 bases removed from V and 5 bases from J, the gap between germline ends came to 10 bases. The CDR3 DNA is TGTGCCAGCAGTGACGTGGGGGGAACTGAAGCTTTCTTT. Translating gives CASSDVGGTEAFF.

This chain links TRBV2 with TRBJ2-1; a possible D gene is TRBD1 (6 bases). This CDR3 contains 14 residues. The germline CDR1 and CDR2 sequences are SNHLY and FYNNEI. Trimming took off 9 bases at V and 4 bases at J, with 16 bases between the two ends. This CDR3 is CARDDRSNYNEQFF. DNA for the CDR3: TGTGCCAGGGACGACAGGTCCAATTACAATGAGCAGTTCTTC.

The V and J genes are TRBV6-5 and TRBJ2-7; 11 bases are shared with TRBD1. CDR3 length: 14 amino acids. Trimming at V came to 6 bases and at J to 4 bases, leaving 5 bases not matched to a gene. Germline V lookup: CDR1 MNHEY, CDR2 SVGAGI. CDR3 sequence: CASRSDRGRYEQYF. Written as DNA, the CDR3 is TGTGCCAGCAGATCGGACAGGGGGCGATACGAGCAGTACTTC.

The chain combines TRBV9 with TRBJ2-2; 7 bases match TRBD1. Trimming removed 0 bases from V and 7 bases from J; junction bases left unmatched: 15. Germline CDR1 reads SGDLS; CDR2 reads YYNGEE. The CDR3 totals 18 residues. The CDR3 spells CASSVEPKDRVYGGELFF. The CDR3 DNA sequence: TGTGCCAGCAGCGTAGAACCGAAAGACAGGGTTTACGGCGGGGAGCTGTTTTTT.

The chain employs TRBV2 and TRBJ1-1, with 7 bases fitting TRBD1. Losses at the gene ends were 5 bases for V and 5 bases for J; bases not matched to a gene: 5. Germline assignment: CDR1 SNHLY and CDR2 FYNNEI. This CDR3 comprises 13 residues. The CDR3 DNA reads TGTGCCAGCAGTACACAGGGGATGACTGAAGCTTTCTTT. Its translation is CASSTQGMTEAFF.

The rearrangement links TRBV15 to TRBJ1-5; D is possibly TRBD1 (6 bases). The germline V and J ends were trimmed by 1 base and 3 bases, with 7 bases remaining between them. The CDR3 consists of 14 residues. From germline, CDR1 is LNHNV and CDR2 YYDKDF (reference sequence). The CDR3 here is CATSRGTDNQPQHF. CDR3 in DNA: TGTGCCACCAGCAGAGGGACAGACAATCAGCCCCAGCATTTT.

The sample holds a few counts of this clone. V and J are TRBV28 and TRBJ1-5; TRBD1 is a possible D gene (6 bases). The length of the CDR3 is 14 residues. CDR1 is MDHEN and CDR2 is SYDVKM in the germline V gene. Trimming shortened V by 5 bases and J by 4 bases, and 12 bases separated the two germline ends. The CDR3 reads CASSPGGANQPQHF. DNA of the CDR3: TGTGCCAGCAGTCCTGGGGGGGCGAATCAGCCCCAGCATTTT.

CDR3 coding DNA: TGTGCCAGCGTAGGGGACACAAACACAGATACGCAGTATTTT. Its protein is CASVGDTNTDTQYF. The chain joins TRBV2 to TRBJ2-3; weak D call: TRBD1 (6 bases). Per germline, CDR1 SNHLY and CDR2 FYNNEI. V was shortened by 8 bases and J by 2 bases, with 14 bases between the two germline ends. CDR3 length equals 14 residues.

The chain employs TRBV30 and TRBJ1-6; D gene uncertain. The CDR3 loop spans 15 amino acids. Germline assignment: CDR1 GTSNPN and CDR2 SVGIG (reference sequence). The ends were cut back, 2 bases at V and 5 bases at J, with 13 bases in the middle. CDR3 DNA: TGTGCCTGGAGTAGCCGCGGGAGTAATAATTCACCCCTCCACTTT. This sequence encodes CAWSSRGSNNSPLHF.

J is TRBJ2-1 and V is TRBV5-6; the D is unclear. V was clipped by 4 bases and J by 8 bases, with 16 bases between them. This CDR3 is built from 14 residues. Per the germline V gene, CDR1 is SGHDT and CDR2 is YYEEEE. Here the CDR3 reads CASSPWASRYEQFF. DNA for the CDR3: TGTGCCAGCAGCCCATGGGCCTCACGATATGAGCAGTTCTTC.

This sequence joins TRBV5-1 and TRBJ2-2; 16 bases map to TRBD2. The length of the CDR3 is 18 residues. Germline assignment: CDR1 SGHRS and CDR2 YFSETQ. V lost 4 bases to trimming and J lost 5 bases; unmatched junction nucleotides: 8. The CDR3 sequence: CASSEPGTSGGVTGELFF. CDR3 sequence (DNA): TGCGCCAGCAGCGAACCCGGGACTAGCGGGGGGGTTACCGGGGAGCTGTTTTTT.

This clone was detected only a few times. The chain employs TRBV12-3 or TRBV12-4 and TRBJ2-3; D is uncertain. V was pared by 10 bases and J by 6 bases, with 11 bases between. There are 11 residues in the CDR3. The CDR3 nucleotides are TGTGCCACCCTGGAGTTGGATACGCAGTATTTT. This sequence encodes CATLELDTQYF.

The rearrangement uses TRBV19 and TRBJ1-4; the D gene is possibly TRBD1 (5 bases). This CDR3 is 15 amino acids long. The V end was cut by 3 bases, the J end by 5 bases, with 13 bases between. The V gene's germline CDR1 is LNHDA and CDR2 SQIVND (reference sequence). Here the CDR3 reads CASSIMGGGNEKLFF. The CDR3 DNA reads as TGTGCCAGTAGTATTATGGGGGGGGGAAATGAAAAACTGTTTTTT.

The genes are TRBV5-4 and TRBJ1-5; a weak D match, TRBD1 (5 bases). Germline assignment: CDR1 SGHNT and CDR2 YYREEE (reference sequence). The CDR3 runs to 13 residues. V was shortened by 2 bases and J by 5 bases, with 8 bases between the two germline ends. The CDR3 loop reads CASSLGVDQPQHF. The CDR3 region has the DNA TGTGCCAGCAGCTTAGGGGTGGATCAGCCCCAGCATTTT.

This chain connects TRBV19 to TRBJ1-1; 7 bases are shared with TRBD1. The CDR3 length is 13 residues. Looked up from germline, CDR1 is LNHDA and CDR2 is SQIVND (reference sequence). V shed 5 bases and J 0 bases; nucleotides not matched to a gene: 0. This CDR3 reads CASSGQVNTEAFF. In DNA, the CDR3 is TGTGCCAGTAGTGGACAGGTGAACACTGAAGCTTTCTTT.

This chain uses TRBV6-6 with TRBJ2-1; 8 bases match TRBD1. Germline loops: CDR1 MNHNY, CDR2 SVGAGI (reference sequence). The CDR3 loop spans 13 amino acids. V shed 0 bases, J shed 9 bases, and the junction held 1 base outside the gene matches. CDR3 sequence reads: CASSYSTGVEQFF. CDR3 sequence (DNA): TGTGCCAGCAGTTACTCGACAGGGGTTGAGCAGTTCTTC.

To note about this clone: One end of the junction does not line up with germline, which may come from a read error. The CDR3 spells CARSGGAGANTGELFF. The CDR3 nucleotides are TGCGCCCGCAGCGGGGGGGCAGGGGCCAACACCGGGGAGCTGTTTTTT. V usage is TRBV5-1 and J usage is TRBJ2-2, with 10 bases that match TRBD2. This CDR3 is 16 amino acids long. Germline loops: CDR1 SGHRS, CDR2 YFSETQ. Full variable domain (rest looked up from reference TRBV5-1 and TRBJ2-2): KAGVTQTPRYLIKTRGQQVTLSCSPISGHRSVSWYQQTPGQGLQFLFEYFSETQRNKGNFPGRFSGRQFSNSRSEMNVSTLELGDSALYLCARSGGAGANTGELFFGEGSRLTVL.

The chain links TRBV9 to TRBJ1-1; D is possibly TRBD1 (6 bases). The ends were cut back, 5 bases at V and 0 bases at J, with 11 bases in the middle. This CDR3 contains 14 residues. Germline V gene data show CDR1 as SGDLS and CDR2 as YYNGEE. The CDR3 bases are TGTGCCAGCAGTGGACAGCGAATGAACACTGAAGCTTTCTTT. Protein sequence: CASSGQRMNTEAFF.

The chain recombines TRBV9 with TRBJ1-5; 7 nucleotides match TRBD1. CDR1 and CDR2 (germline): SGDLS, YYNGEE. The trim removed 3 bases at V and 5 bases at J, leaving 5 bases unmatched. The CDR3 has 14 residues. The chain's CDR3 is CASSGGTEYQPQHF. In nucleotides, the CDR3 is TGTGCCAGCAGCGGTGGGACAGAGTATCAGCCCCAGCATTTT.

The CDR3 DNA reads TGTGCCACCAGCAGAGCGGCAGCCCTAGCCCAAGCCCCTTCTGTTTCTAGGTATGGCTACACCTTC. It specifies CATSRAAALAQAPSVSRYGYTF. The gene calls are TRBV15 and TRBJ1-2, with no clear D. V was shortened by 1 base and J by 5 bases, with 35 bases between the two germline ends. The V gene's germline CDR1 is LNHNV and CDR2 YYDKDF (reference sequence). This CDR3 contains 22 residues.

This chain links TRBV10-3 with TRBJ1-1, with 8 positions matching TRBD1. Looked up from germline, CDR1 is ENHRY and CDR2 is SYGVKD. CDR3 length: 18 residues. The J segment lost 3 bases and the V segment lost 2 bases, leaving 14 bases of the junction unmatched. The CDR3 region is CAISETSTLTGAYTEAFF. CDR3 DNA sequence: TGTGCCATCAGTGAGACTAGTACCCTGACAGGGGCTTACACTGAAGCTTTCTTT.

This chain joins TRBV27 and TRBJ2-5; D unclear. Germline V lookup: CDR1 MNHEY, CDR2 SMNVEV (reference sequence). The CDR3 contains 13 residues. V was clipped by 6 bases and J by 4 bases, with 12 bases between them. Here the CDR3 DNA reads TGTGCCAGCAGCCTCGGATGGGCAGAGACCCAGTACTTC. Translating gives CASSLGWAETQYF.